What follows are 9 T cell receptor beta chains derived from one specimen sequenced in a study of identical twins. TCRdb re-analysed the 5' RACE reads in MiXCR, keeping a single row per CDR3 protein. The data contain approximately 530,000 distinct CDR3 sequences, around 22% of them singletons. These data were also reused for a study on yellow fever vaccine responses in identical twins.

What was sequenced was CD4+ T cells sorted from blood. These receptors were collected from a woman in her late teens or twenties in good health.

In this sample, this clonotype turned up a few times. The chain couples TRBV20-1 to TRBJ1-6, with D tentatively TRBD1 (6 bases). With 1 base removed from V and 10 bases from J, the gap between germline ends came to 17 bases. The germline V gene has CDR1 DFQATT and CDR2 SNEGSKA (reference sequence). CDR3 length: 15 residues. CDR3 DNA: TGCAGTGCTAGAGCCGACAGGACAGTGGAATCACCCCTCCACTTT. Its translation is CSARADRTVESPLHF.

The chain employs TRBV5-1 and TRBJ2-3; D is undetermined. Per germline, CDR1 SGHRS and CDR2 YFSETQ. Deletions cut 0 bases from V and 3 bases from J, with 8 bases between. The CDR3 runs to 14 residues. CDR3: CASSLVQGTDTQYF. DNA of the CDR3: TGCGCCAGCAGCTTGGTCCAAGGTACAGATACGCAGTATTTT.

The rearrangement links TRBV24-1 to TRBJ1-1, with a possible D match to TRBD1 (5 bases). CDR1 KGHDR and CDR2 SFDVKD come from the germline V gene. There are 12 residues in the CDR3. Deletions cut 7 bases from V and 1 base from J, with 6 bases between. The CDR3 DNA is TGTGCCACCAGACAGGAGAACACTGAAGCTTTCTTT. The encoded protein is CATRQENTEAFF.

The rearrangement joins TRBV12-3 or TRBV12-4 to TRBJ1-4; 10 nucleotides match TRBD1. Germline trimming cut 6 bases from V and 10 bases from J; bases unmatched to any gene: 5. The CDR3 covers 13 residues. CDR3 in DNA: TGTGCCAGCAGGGGGACAGGGGAAGGAAAACTGTTTTTT. It encodes CASRGTGEGKLFF.

This clonotype has more than one count but fewer than ten. V and J are TRBV3-1 and TRBJ1-2, with 9 nucleotides matching TRBD1. Trimming took 2 bases from V and 7 from J; bases not matched to a gene: 5. The CDR3 is made up of 14 amino acids. The germline V gene encodes CDR1 LGHDT and CDR2 YNNKEL (reference sequence). The CDR3 coding sequence is TGTGCCAGCAGCCAACGGGACAGGGTGGTTGGCTACACCTTC. It is translated as CASSQRDRVVGYTF.

This clonotype came up a few times. The chain uses TRBV7-9 and TRBJ2-5; 11 bases are a match to TRBD1. Germline lookup yields CDR1 SEHNR and CDR2 FQNEAQ (reference sequence). CDR3 size: 16 residues. V was clipped by 5 bases and J by 5 bases; unmatched bases: 10. CDR3 region: CASSRRGTGGVETQYF. The CDR3, as DNA: TGTGCCAGCAGCCGACGGGGGACAGGGGGAGTTGAGACCCAGTACTTC.

In this sample, this clonotype turned up once. The chain combines TRBV18 with TRBJ2-1; 7 bases map to TRBD1. The CDR3 has 19 residues. The junction had 11 bases not matched to a gene; V was cut back by 0 bases and J by 0 bases. Looked up from germline, CDR1 is KGHSH and CDR2 is LQKENI. CDR3 in amino acids: CASSPPVTGFLSSYNEQFF. CDR3 nucleotide sequence: TGTGCCAGCTCACCACCGGTGACAGGGTTCCTGAGCTCCTACAATGAGCAGTTCTTC.

This clonotype occurred a few times. The chain recombines TRBV2 with TRBJ2-3, with 11 nucleotides matching TRBD2. Germline-derived CDR1 and CDR2 are SNHLY and FYNNEI. The CDR3 length is 17 residues. V gave up 8 bases and J gave up 0 bases; unmatched junction bases: 10. This chain's CDR3 is CASSRTSGPTSTDTQYF. CDR3 nucleotides: TGTGCCAGCTCTCGGACTAGCGGGCCCACTAGCACAGATACGCAGTATTTT.

This clonotype was counted only a few times. The rearrangement joins TRBV7-2 to TRBJ2-1, with 9 nucleotides matching TRBD1. The CDR3 is made up of 16 amino acids. Unmatched junction bases numbered 8, after V lost 5 bases and J lost 3 bases. Per the germline V gene, CDR1 is SGHTA and CDR2 is FQGNSA. In nucleotides, the CDR3 is TGTGCCAGCAGCCCGAGGGGACAGGGATTCTACAATGAGCAGTTCTTC. This gives the protein CASSPRGQGFYNEQFF.